This T cell receptor beta chain was documented in a study of T cells after yellow fever vaccination. Study-level results: The CD4 compartment and the CD8 compartment contained a small share of clonotypes in common. Boosting was followed by the reappearance of most primary-vaccination clones (approximately 95% CD4, more than 70% CD8).

Generation of TCR cDNA used 5'RACE template switching (which added a universal primer site and UMIs). TCRdb ran MiXCR on the 5' RACE reads and lists one entry per CDR3 protein. The sample includes roughly 45,000 distinct CDR3 sequences, about 6.8% of them seen just once. In germline, CDR1 is LNHDA, CDR2 SQIVND (reference sequence). The ends were cut back, 3 bases at V and 7 bases at J, with 12 bases in the middle. The CDR3 loop spans 14 amino acids. The chain couples TRBV19 to TRBJ2-2; D unresolved. The receptor was derived from a man aged 25-45 years who received the YFV17D yellow fever vaccine. The material sequenced was CD8+ T cells not binding an NS4B(214-222) dextramer, sorted from PBMCs, taken 45 days after the yellow fever booster vaccination. The CDR3 here is CASSIVGFNGELFF. The CDR3 DNA follows: TGTGCCAGTAGTATTGTGGGGTTTAACGGGGAGCTGTTTTTT. The entire variable domain, with the rest obtained from reference TRBV19 and TRBJ2-2, is as follows: DGGITQSPKYLFRKEGQNVTLSCEQNLNHDAMYWYRQDPGQGLRLIYYSQIVNDFQKGDIAEGYSVSREKKESFPLTVTSAQKNPTAFYLCASSIVGFNGELFFGEGSRLTVL.